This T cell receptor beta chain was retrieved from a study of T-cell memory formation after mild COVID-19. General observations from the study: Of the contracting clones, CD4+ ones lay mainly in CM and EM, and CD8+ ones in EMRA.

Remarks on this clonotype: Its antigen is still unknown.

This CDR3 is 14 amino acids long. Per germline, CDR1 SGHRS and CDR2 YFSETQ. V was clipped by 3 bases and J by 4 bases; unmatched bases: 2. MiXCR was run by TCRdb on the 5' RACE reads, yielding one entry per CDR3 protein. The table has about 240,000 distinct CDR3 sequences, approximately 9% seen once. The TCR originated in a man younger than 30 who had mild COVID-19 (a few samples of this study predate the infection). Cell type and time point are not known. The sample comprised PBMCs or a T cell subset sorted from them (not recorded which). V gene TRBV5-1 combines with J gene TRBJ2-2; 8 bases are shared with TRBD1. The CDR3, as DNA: TGCGCCAGCAGCTGGGGACAGGCCACCGGGGAGCTGTTTTTT. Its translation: CASSWGQATGELFF.